The 19 T cell receptor beta chains presented below share a single source sample, sequenced in a study of cytomegalovirus exposure and HLA in healthy donors. In the PCR, 60 Vbeta and 13 Jbeta primers were used. Here immunoSEQ multiplex PCR was the method, and the copy in TCRdb shows in-frame clones only, minus some. The sample has around 120,000 clones, roughly two thirds seen once. The material sequenced was PBMCs. The source is a man aged 25-45 years in good health and CMV-seropositive.

The DNA for the CDR3 is TGCGCCAGCAGCTTGGAAGCCCCCCAAGAGACCCAGTACTTC. It codes for CASSLEAPQETQYF. This chain connects TRBV5-1 to TRBJ2-5; D uncertain. The CDR3 spans 14 residues. Per germline, CDR1 SGHRS and CDR2 YFSETQ. The ends were cut back, 0 bases at V and 1 base at J, with 7 bases in the middle.

For the CDR3, the DNA is TGTGCCAGCAGCTTTACAGGGTCTCAAACCCAGTACTTC. Amino acids: CASSFTGSQTQYF. This chain links TRBV11-3 with TRBJ2-5; TRBD1 might be the D (6 bases). Looked up from germline, CDR1 is SGHNT and CDR2 is YENEEA. Trimming took off 3 bases at V and 8 bases at J, with 13 bases between the two ends. CDR3 length: 13 residues.

A note on this clone: The junction departs from the called germline gene at one end, perhaps through a read error. The V and J genes are TRBV7-9 and TRBJ2-7; 9 bases agree with TRBD1. Germline lookup yields CDR1 SEHNR and CDR2 FQNEAQ (reference sequence). CDR3 length: 15 residues. The DNA for the CDR3 is TGTGCCAGCAGCGGACCCGGGACAGGGTCCTACGAGCAGCACTTC. As protein: CASSGPGTGSYEQHF.

The chain employs TRBV10-3 and TRBJ1-2; possibly TRBD1 for D (6 bases). Per germline, CDR1 ENHRY and CDR2 SYGVKD. This CDR3 spans 13 amino acids. The ends were cut back, 10 bases at V and 6 bases at J, with 18 bases in the middle. The chain's CDR3 is CATGAGTLDGYTF. CDR3 sequence (DNA): TGTGCCACCGGGGCCGGGACACTTGATGGCTACACCTTC.

The gene calls are TRBV10-3 and TRBJ2-2; perhaps TRBD2 as D (6 bases). From germline, CDR1 is ENHRY and CDR2 SYGVKD. The CDR3 loop spans 18 amino acids. V gave up 3 bases and J gave up 4 bases, with 21 bases separating them. The CDR3 DNA follows: TGTGCCATCAGTGACACCATAGCGGCGTCTTGGGTCACCGGGGAGCTGTTTTTT. This encodes CAISDTIAASWVTGELFF.

The chain recombines TRBV5-1 with TRBJ1-1; D is unclear. V lost 0 bases, J lost 5 bases, and 17 bases lay in between. CDR1 and CDR2 (germline): SGHRS, YFSETQ. The CDR3 has 16 residues. This CDR3 is CASSLAGRGRSTEAFF. The CDR3 bases are TGCGCCAGCAGCTTGGCCGGTCGAGGGAGATCGACTGAAGCTTTCTTT.

This clone appeared a few times. The genes are TRBV2 and TRBJ2-5, with unresolved D. The CDR3 runs 15 residues. Germline V CDR1 and CDR2: SNHLY, FYNNEI. V lost 6 bases and J lost 0, with 14 bases in between. The CDR3 bases are TGTGCCAGCAGGCTAGATCCTAATTACCAAGAGACCCAGTACTTC. This encodes CASRLDPNYQETQYF. The entire variable domain, with the rest obtained from reference TRBV2 and TRBJ2-5, is as follows: EPEVTQTPSHQVTQMGQEVILRCVPISNHLYFYWYRQILGQKVEFLVSFYNNEISEKSEIFDDQFSVERPDGSNFTLKIRSTKLEDSAMYFCASRLDPNYQETQYFGPGTRLLVL.

On this clone itself: The sample carries other DNA sequences with the same CDR3. The chain couples TRBV5-4 to TRBJ2-5, with 15 bases matching TRBD2. The CDR3 has 15 residues. V lost 3 bases to trimming and J lost 5 bases; unmatched junction nucleotides: 2. CDR1 SGHNT and CDR2 YYREEE come from the germline V gene (reference sequence). The CDR3 loop is CASSSGLAGGETQYF. Here the CDR3 DNA reads TGTGCCAGCAGCTCCGGACTAGCGGGGGGGGAGACCCAGTACTTC.

The chain joins TRBV27 to TRBJ1-5; 7 bases fit TRBD1. Trimming at V came to 5 bases and at J to 2 bases, leaving 6 bases not matched to a gene. Germline values: CDR1 MNHEY, CDR2 SMNVEV (reference sequence). This CDR3 is built from 15 residues. The CDR3 sequence is CASSPEGQGNQPQHF. CDR3 DNA sequence: TGTGCCAGCAGTCCCGAAGGACAGGGCAATCAGCCCCAGCATTTT.

This clone appeared once. CDR3 bases: TGTGCCAGCAGTTATTGGGGCCTGGACAGGGATGGCTACACCTTC. Translated, it gives CASSYWGLDRDGYTF. The chain has TRBV6-5 and TRBJ1-2; 8 positions agree with TRBD1. The germline V gene encodes CDR1 MNHEY and CDR2 SVGAGI. V shed 3 bases and J 6 bases; nucleotides not matched to a gene: 9. This CDR3 region has 15 residues.

This chain uses TRBV13 with TRBJ2-7; D is unresolved. V lost 5 bases and J lost 0, with 8 bases in between. CDR3 size: 13 residues. The germline gives CDR1 PRHDT, CDR2 FYEKMQ (reference sequence). Here the CDR3 DNA reads TGTGCCAGCAGCACATCTCCCTCCTACGAGCAGTACTTC. Translated: CASSTSPSYEQYF.

V and J are TRBV6-5 and TRBJ2-1; 13 nucleotides match TRBD2. CDR3 size: 13 residues. Trimming cost V 8 bases and J 8 bases; bases outside gene matches: 3. In germline, CDR1 is MNHEY, CDR2 SVGAGI. The CDR3 loop reads CASRTSGSYEQFF. As DNA, the CDR3 is TGTGCCAGCCGGACTAGCGGGAGCTATGAGCAGTTCTTC.

This chain joins TRBV7-9 and TRBJ1-5; 7 bases line up with TRBD1. The CDR3 runs to 14 residues. Germline V gene data show CDR1 as SEHNR and CDR2 as FQNEAQ (reference sequence). Trimming cost V 4 bases and J 3 bases; bases outside gene matches: 3. DNA for the CDR3: TGTGCCAGCAGCTCACAGGGGATCAATCAGCCCCAGCATTTT. Amino acids: CASSSQGINQPQHF. The complete variable domain, with remaining parts taken from reference TRBV7-9 and TRBJ1-5, reads DTGVSQNPRHKITKRGQNVTFRCDPISEHNRLYWYRQTLGQGPEFLTYFQNEAQLEKSRLLSDRFSAERPKGSFSTLEIQRTEQGDSAMYLCASSSQGINQPQHFGDGTRLSIL.

This clone showed up just once. The chain has TRBV18 and TRBJ2-5; D not resolved. Trimming took 6 bases from V and 0 from J, leaving 8 bases between them. Germline V gene lookup returns CDR1 KGHSH and CDR2 LQKENI. The CDR3 runs to 13 residues. The CDR3 coding sequence is TGTGCCAGCTCGCCCCGGGACCAAGAGACCCAGTACTTC. Amino acid sequence: CASSPRDQETQYF.

This chain connects TRBV6-5 to TRBJ1-6; D not resolved. This CDR3 contains 15 residues. CDR1 and CDR2 from the germline V gene are MNHEY and SVGAGI. V shed 3 bases and J shed 7 bases, with 13 bases lying between them. This chain's CDR3 is CASSYGGPGNSPLHF. Here the CDR3 DNA reads TGTGCCAGCAGTTATGGAGGACCGGGGAATTCACCCCTCCACTTT.

This chain links TRBV6-1 with TRBJ2-7; perhaps TRBD2 as D (6 bases). From germline, CDR1 is MNHNS and CDR2 SASEGT. The ends were cut back, 1 base at V and 2 bases at J, with 12 bases in the middle. This CDR3 region has 15 residues. The DNA for the CDR3 is TGTGCCAGCAGTGAAGGATTGGAGGGACCCTACGAGCAGTACTTC. Encoded protein: CASSEGLEGPYEQYF.

This clone was observed a single time. The chain joins TRBV7-9 to TRBJ2-5, with a weak D call TRBD1 (6 bases). V lost 2 bases to trimming and J lost 7 bases, with 17 bases between them. Germline assignment: CDR1 SEHNR and CDR2 FQNEAQ (reference sequence). This CDR3 is built from 15 residues. The CDR3 DNA follows: TGTGCCAGCAGCTTAAGCCAGGTGGGGGCTTCGACCCAGTACTTC. Protein product: CASSLSQVGASTQYF.

Points on this clone: Other DNA variants within this sample encode the same CDR3. The chain couples TRBV7-3 to TRBJ2-1, with 11 bases fitting TRBD2. The CDR3 has 15 residues. V lost 4 bases to trimming and J lost 4 bases; unmatched junction nucleotides: 3. Germline loops: CDR1 SGHTA, CDR2 FQGTGA. CDR3 in amino acids: CASSSGLAVYNEQFF. CDR3 sequence (DNA): TGTGCCAGCAGCTCGGGACTAGCGGTGTACAATGAGCAGTTCTTC.

This clone was counted once. V and J are TRBV5-6 and TRBJ2-1, with D perhaps TRBD1 (5 bases). The germline V and J ends were trimmed by 2 bases and 12 bases, with 21 bases remaining between them. Germline CDR1 is SGHDT and CDR2 is YYEEEE. CDR3 length equals 15 residues. The DNA for the CDR3 is TGTGCCAGCAGCTTAGGGGCAGGTGGGGTCCGTGGGCAGTTCTTC. Its translation: CASSLGAGGVRGQFF.